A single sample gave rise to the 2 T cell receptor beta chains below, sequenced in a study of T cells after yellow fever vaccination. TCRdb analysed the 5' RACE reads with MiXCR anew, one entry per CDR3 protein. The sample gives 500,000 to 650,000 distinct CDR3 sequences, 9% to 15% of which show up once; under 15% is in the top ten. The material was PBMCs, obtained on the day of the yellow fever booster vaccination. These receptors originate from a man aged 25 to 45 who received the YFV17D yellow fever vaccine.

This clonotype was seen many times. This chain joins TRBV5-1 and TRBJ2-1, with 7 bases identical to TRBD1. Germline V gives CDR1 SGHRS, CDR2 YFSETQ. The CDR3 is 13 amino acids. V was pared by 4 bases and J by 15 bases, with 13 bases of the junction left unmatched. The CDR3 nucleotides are TGCGCCAGCAGCGCTCAGACAGGGCAGCTCCCGTTCTTC. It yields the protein CASSAQTGQLPFF.

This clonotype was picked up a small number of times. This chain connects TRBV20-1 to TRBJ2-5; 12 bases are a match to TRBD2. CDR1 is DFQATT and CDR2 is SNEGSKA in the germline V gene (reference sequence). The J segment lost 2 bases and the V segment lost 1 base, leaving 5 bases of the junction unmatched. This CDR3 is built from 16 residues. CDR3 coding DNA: TGCAGTGCTAGAGGACTAGCGGGAGACATTCAAGAGACCCAGTACTTC. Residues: CSARGLAGDIQETQYF.